This T cell receptor beta chain was sequenced for a study of cytomegalovirus exposure and HLA in healthy donors (dated by TCRdb to about 2017). For context, the study as a whole: According to an earlier analysis of a few hundred of the donors, roughly 180 million T cells yielded approximately 120 million unique TCR beta sequences and 276 Gb of sequence data. Approximately 330 gigabases of sequencing data and approximately 91 million unique TCR sequences made up an early release that covered over 550 HLA-typed donors. The genetic ancestry cluster associated with self-reported Caucasian donors included 70% to 85% of the approximately 430 genotyped donors. The study was designed to test whether signatures of past pathogen exposure could be identified by cataloging public T cell receptors. The T cell repertoires of some 670 subjects were profiled by immunosequencing and related to cytomegalovirus serostatus. Besides the first cohort of roughly 640 subjects, a separate validation cohort made up of around 120 different subjects was used. To predict cytomegalovirus infection status, the study brought together high-throughput TCR immunosequencing, statistical association of individual TCRs with disease status, and machine learning. In a later analysis, previously published TCR beta repertoires from 600 to 850 donors were re-analyzed and high-resolution HLA genotyping was added so that TCR occurrence patterns could be studied. The later analysis used no new phenotypic data to find candidate immune exposures, relying instead on TCR beta sequences and their occurrence across donors. An earlier analysis of 500 to 750 of the donors applied high-throughput TCR beta sequencing to assess whether each TCR beta V gene segment acted as functional or pseudogenic. Donor age, sex, ethnicity and CMV serostatus were compiled alongside the repertoire data. Genome-wide SNP genotypes for about 65% of the roughly 700 donors were used in a later genetic analysis, which treated that subset as a discovery cohort. Every discovery cohort repertoire had been produced on one sequencing platform. Both class I and class II loci were covered by HLA typing, at four-digit resolution. Typing coverage varied by locus: about 629-640 donors for A, B, C, DRB1 and DQB1; roughly 560 for DQA1; more than 600 for DPA1; roughly 450 for DPB1. Because of strong linkage in the cohort, roughly five DR-DQ haplotypes were treated as single units for association and clustering. On average, around 240,000 unique TCR beta nucleotide sequences were sequenced per donor among more than 350 genotyped donors of the cohort, with roughly 20% of those sequences being non-productive.

For this chain, trimming is 1 base at the V end and 4 bases at the J end, and the number of junction bases without a gene match is 6. The germline V gene sets CDR1 to SGHRS and CDR2 to YFSETQ. Reading from cysteine to phenylalanine, the CDR3 counts 15 amino acids. The only DNA kept is the CDR3, 45 bases in frame from the first base. Libraries were made using the immunoSEQ multiplex PCR assay. The multiplex PCR relied on a mix of 60 forward primers for TCR Vbeta segments and 13 reverse primers for TCR Jbeta segments. A multiplex PCR assay on genomic DNA amplified the CDR3 region of rearranged TCR beta genes. The amplified TCR beta libraries were sequenced on the Illumina HiSeq System as 87-base-pair reads. Turning to the authors' computational methods: In a later analysis, around 80 million unique TCR beta chains were counted across the approximately 640 repertoires, and roughly 9.9 million of these chains were shared by at least two donors. A nearest-neighbor algorithm error-corrected the raw reads and collapsed the reads into unique sequences, merging closely related sequences to remove PCR and sequencing errors. CDR3 sequences were aligned to IMGT reference sequences to assign V, D and J gene segments. For a sequence to be retained, a match of at least six nucleotides to both a V gene segment and a J gene segment was required. A rearrangement was called productive if the CDR3 had no stop codons and remained in frame with V and J, and every other rearrangement was called non-productive. Following IMGT convention, CDR3 was defined as the stretch from the second conserved V-encoded cysteine up to the conserved J-encoded phenylalanine. In an earlier analysis of some 550 of the donors, sequences lacking an unambiguous match to a single V gene segment were excluded. An earlier analysis of 550 to 650 of the donors classified V segments as functional when productive rearrangements were above 56.7% and as segregating when the standard deviation between donors was above 5%. A statistical classification framework was built to diagnose cytomegalovirus status from the catalog of TCR beta chain sequences. V and J gene assignment, in a later analysis, came from comparing TCR nucleotide sequences with IMGT/GENE-DB human TR gene sequences. In a later analysis, CDR3 sequences and most-parsimonious VDJ recombination scenarios were assigned using the TCRdist pipeline. A later analysis defined each TCR beta chain by its CDR3 amino acid sequence plus V-gene family, and excluded reads lacking a unique V-gene family. A later analysis removed several hundred highly shared, low-generation-probability nucleotide sequences to deal with suspected cross-contamination and a sequencing artifact. In a later analysis, a clonal expansion index for each public chain was calculated from normalized within-repertoire ranks of inferred template counts. In a later analysis, generation probabilities were computed using a VDJ recombination model fitted to out-of-frame rearrangements, and the results were checked against IGoR. A later analysis scored TCR-TCR, TCR-HLA and TCR-CMV co-occurrence with hypergeometric tests, applying a repertoire-size bias correction to TCR pairs. False discovery rates were estimated in a later analysis by permuting HLA or CMV assignments 20 times. A later analysis grouped co-occurring TCRs with DBSCAN, adding TCRdist sequence similarity when clustering within HLA-allele-positive subsets. Repertoires with fewer than 30,000 or more than 120,000 public chains, plus five repertoires with anomalous nucleotide sharing, were excluded from co-occurrence clustering. Drawn from immuneACCESS, this table holds only the in-frame rearrangements with V and J called that TCRdb kept. Clones are partly lost; checked studies trace under half to an unresolved V gene and leave the rest unexplained. V, J and clone size derive from that table, while D and trimming were established from the DNA sequence. In this sample the table shows about 120,000 clones, around 76% of which occur a single time. Of the sample, about 30% is held by the ten largest clones.

The cohort was made up of 500 to 850 healthy bone marrow donors. Cohort members were all nominally healthy when sampled, although unrecorded immune exposures were likely present. The donor tested CMV seropositive and was one of the 289 seropositive cohort members. Every donor gave a peripheral blood sample, and the peripheral blood mononuclear cells from that sample were used for TCR beta sequencing. The Qiagen DNeasy Blood Extraction Kit was used to extract genomic DNA from the blood cell samples. Comments on this clone: No antigen is known for it. Per-base qualities were not stored, and no clone one base away is much larger.

On the study overall, not on this receptor specifically: According to a later genetic analysis, donors in an Asian-associated ancestry cluster had fewer N-insertions in productive TCRs than the approximately 650-donor mean. Most TCR sequences were seen in very few donors, while some public TCRs were found in many individuals. In a later genetic analysis, a missense DCLRE1C variant was associated with V-gene and J-gene trimming of TCR beta chains, and the association was replicated in an independent cohort. A group of highly shared sequence variants was considered likely to be a technical artifact of the sequencing pipeline. Linkage disequilibrium might explain the correlated functional status among segregating V segments, but an unknown experimental factor could not be ruled out. In an earlier analysis of approximately 590 of the donors, most TCR beta V segments appeared in productive rearrangements about 87% or about 30% of the time, broadly matching IMGT annotations. According to a later analysis, most CMV-associated TCR beta chains appeared to be HLA-restricted, and the HLA associations seemed to be driven largely by CMV exposure. Because HLA typing was unavailable for some donors at each locus, only the typed subset was used in association tests. Roughly uniform sequencing depth across donors was assumed in presence/absence analyses, although this assumption may not hold. The 87-base-pair reads could not distinguish some IMGT-functional V segments, including TRBV6-2 and TRBV6-3, so those segments were excluded. A later analysis reported that several top co-occurrence clusters appeared linked to parvovirus B19, influenza, CMV and Epstein-Barr virus. At a false discovery rate of 0.05, a later analysis linked some 18,000 TCR beta sequences to specific HLA alleles. CMV serostatus was the only immune exposure information available for the cohort. When HLA alleles, especially DR and DQ, strongly co-occurred, TCR associations were difficult to assign to individual alleles. Because counts were too low, roughly 16 rarely observed V segments, including chromosome 9 orphons, were left out of the earlier analysis of some 640 of the donors. Cytomegalovirus status was reported to be diagnosed by the classifier with high specificity and sensitivity in both the original and validation cohorts. In a later analysis, TCR association rates were found to vary across HLA loci, with the most associated TCRs seen for DRB1 alleles and the fewest for HLA-C alleles. This cohort had only TCR beta chains sequenced, and the lack of alpha or paired-chain data limited which features could be detected. A few of the identified cytomegalovirus-associated TCR beta chains were confirmed in vitro to be specific for cytomegalovirus antigens. A further reported finding was that TCR beta sequences accurately predicted the HLA-A and HLA-B alleles for most subjects in the first cohort. In a later analysis, HLA-associated TCR beta chains showed more clonal expansion and lower generation probabilities than non-associated chains that were equally common. The authors suggested that the approach could potentially be generalized to other disease states and immunological phenotypes. The study listed 150 to 200 TCR beta chains as associated with cytomegalovirus.

Sequencing was done on a sample of PBMCs. This TCR derives from a man aged 55-75 years in good health and CMV-seropositive. The chain links TRBV5-1 with TRBJ2-3; TRBD2 aligns with 7 central bases. The DNA is TGCGCCAGCAGCTTGACTGGGACTACTTCAGATACGCAGTATTTT. Its product reads: CASSLTGTTSDTQYF.